The present T cell receptor beta chain was sequenced within a study of beta chain features in type 1 diabetes. Investigators reverse transcribed all isolated RNA, so they sequenced expressed TCRB transcripts. Generated by immunoSEQ multiplex PCR, the TCRdb table keeps only in-frame clones and is missing some. The table shows around 250,000 clones, with around 68% occurring only once. The CDR3 length is 13 residues. Trimming shortened V by 2 bases and J by 14 bases, and 15 bases separated the two germline ends. Per germline, CDR1 SNHLY and CDR2 FYNNEI. Input material: naive CD4+ T cells from blood. This chain connects TRBV2 to TRBJ1-4; D may be TRBD1 (6 bases). This TCR was sampled from a young man in good health. CDR3 DNA: TGTGCCAGCAGTGAAACAGGGAGCAGTAGGCTGTTTTTT. This gives the protein CASSETGSSRLFF.